The entry below gives a single TCR beta chain sequence along with its context. In the authors' workflow: Using reference gene primer amplification, nucleated cell counts were estimated. Some clones are missing from TCRdb's copy, which holds only in-frame ones; the method was immunoSEQ multiplex PCR. Clone size and the V and J calls come from that table; the DNA yielded D and trimming. The sample has around 260,000 clones, roughly 85% seen once; the top ten hold approximately 3%. This record belongs to a study of blood T cell repertoires in COVID-19. With 6 bases clipped from V and 4 bases from J, the junction kept 7 bases outside the gene matches. The CDR3 loop spans 15 amino acids. Looked up from germline, CDR1 is LNHDA and CDR2 is SQIVND (reference sequence).

This receptor was taken from a woman aged 25 to 45 with active or convalescent COVID-19. The rearrangement links TRBV19 to TRBJ2-5; the match to TRBD2 covers 11 bases. Input material: peripheral blood. CDR3 region: CASSDTSGGRETQYF. DNA for the CDR3: TGTGCCAGTAGCGATACTAGCGGGGGAAGAGAGACCCAGTACTTC.